In this sample, the clone carrying this TCR beta chain turned up once. This sample was included in a study of blood T cell repertoires in COVID-19. Study as a whole: Samples came from the United States, Italy and Spain, spanning acute and convalescent COVID-19. The cDNA or gDNA used as material had been derived from T cells, B-cell-depleted T cells, or PBMCs.

Participant reports of clinical history set cohort assignment. The repertoire was sequenced with immunoSEQ multiplex PCR; TCRdb's copy has only in-frame clones and lacks some. This sample yields over 200,000 clones, of which approximately 83% are seen a single time; under 2.5% belongs to the top ten. The TCR sequence derives from a woman between 45 and 60 years old who had recovered from COVID-19. Sequences were obtained from PBMCs or T cells enriched from blood (not recorded which).

The CDR3 DNA follows: TGTGCCACCAGTGATTTCGGGACAGGGAGTCCCCTCTATGGCTACACCTTC. It yields the protein CATSDFGTGSPLYGYTF. This chain joins TRBV24-1 and TRBJ1-2; 9 bases agree with TRBD1. Per germline, CDR1 KGHDR and CDR2 SFDVKD. The CDR3 sequence is 17 residues long. The V gene end was trimmed by 1 base and the J gene end by 4 bases; junction bases not matched to a gene: 9.